This T cell receptor beta chain derives from a study of Graves' ophthalmopathy and Graves' hyperthyroidism. Many counts were recorded for this clonotype. Its antigen is currently unknown. TCR beta CDR3 amplification used RNA transcripts. HTBI primers were used in a first-round RT-PCR, which preceded a second-round multiplex PCR. TCRdb analysed the multiplex PCR reads with MiXCR anew, one entry per CDR3 protein. Altogether 300,000 to 450,000 distinct CDR3 sequences are present, approximately 18% being singletons, with the ten largest covering about 2.4%. Study-level points and caveats: Most expanded clonotypes in thyroid above 0.001 frequency also showed up in blood.

Eligible hyperthyroidism cases comprised new diagnoses of under 2 months' duration in individuals aged 18 to 65. CDR1 and CDR2 (germline): DFQATT, SNEGSKA (reference sequence). The V and J ends lost 3 bases and 5 bases respectively, with 16 bases between them. The CDR3 contains 15 residues. The V and J genes are TRBV20-1 and TRBJ2-2, with D possibly called TRBD1 or TRBD2 (5 bases each). What was sequenced was peripheral blood. The receptor's source is an adult woman with stable Graves' hyperthyroidism. The CDR3 nucleotides are TGCAGTGCTAGTGTACGAGGGGCGCGAACCGGGGAGCTGTTTTTT. Its protein is CSASVRGARTGELFF.